The 13 T cell receptor beta chains reported below all come from one sample, sequenced in a study of monozygotic twins with inflammatory bowel disease. After re-calling the 5' RACE reads, TCRdb lists one entry per CDR3 protein, DNA absent. The sample includes roughly 320,000 distinct CDR3 sequences. What was sequenced was blood. The receptor source for this set is a human donor with ulcerative colitis or Crohn's disease, or a healthy co-twin of an affected twin (not recorded which).

This sequence joins TRBV5-1 and TRBJ2-7. CDR3 length: 14 residues. Germline V gene data show CDR1 as SGHRS and CDR2 as YFSETQ. The CDR3 protein is CASSLGDALYEQYF.

The rearrangement uses TRBV18 and TRBJ2-7; TCRdb proposes TRBD1, but this gene call is untestable without DNA. The CDR3 totals 15 residues. CDR1 and CDR2 (germline): KGHSH, LQKENI. This chain's CDR3 is CASSPETGTGNEQYF.

This chain connects TRBV27 to TRBJ2-7; the TCRdb call, TRBD2, lacks DNA for checking. This CDR3 is built from 15 residues. Germline values: CDR1 MNHEY, CDR2 SMNVEV (reference sequence). The CDR3 sequence: CASSPRASGNYEQYF.

This chain connects TRBV18 to TRBJ2-1; TCRdb returns TRBD2, unconfirmable since there is no DNA. From germline, CDR1 is KGHSH and CDR2 LQKENI. CDR3 length equals 17 residues. CDR3 protein: CASSPPGLAGSNNEQFF.

The chain has TRBV7-2 and TRBJ2-1; as DNA is missing, the TRBD2 call by TCRdb cannot be tested. There are 16 residues in the CDR3. Looked up from germline, CDR1 is SGHTA and CDR2 is FQGNSA. CDR3 loop: CASSPSGLVTYNEQFF.

This rearrangement joins TRBV5-5 to TRBJ2-5; as DNA is missing, the TRBD1 call by TCRdb cannot be tested. CDR3 length equals 16 residues. The germline gives CDR1 SGHKS, CDR2 YYEKEE (reference sequence). The CDR3 sequence is CASSPLPQGDQETQYF.

The J gene is TRBJ2-1, the V gene TRBV20-1. Germline V gives CDR1 DFQATT, CDR2 SNEGSKA (reference sequence). This CDR3 region has 15 residues. CDR3 residues: CSARERKSSYNEQFF.

J is TRBJ1-1 and V is TRBV30. Germline assignment: CDR1 GTSNPN and CDR2 SVGIG (reference sequence). The CDR3 is 13 amino acids. This CDR3 reads CAWSITGQREAFF.

This chain joins TRBV20-1 and TRBJ2-4. Germline CDR1 and CDR2: DFQATT and SNEGSKA (reference sequence). This CDR3 has 12 amino acids. CDR3: CSPDLAKNIQYF.

V usage is TRBV20-1 and J usage is TRBJ1-2. Germline V gene data show CDR1 as DFQATT and CDR2 as SNEGSKA (reference sequence). The CDR3 length is 14 residues. CDR3 residues: CSGAQRLNNYGYTF.

The chain uses TRBV18 and TRBJ2-3; TCRdb's assignment of TRBD1 cannot be checked, as there is no DNA. Germline CDR1 is KGHSH and CDR2 is LQKENI. The CDR3 length is 15 residues. The CDR3: CASSPPAAGMNTQYF.

The rearrangement uses TRBV11-2 and TRBJ2-5; TCRdb names TRBD2, which stays unverified in the absence of DNA. Germline V lookup: CDR1 SGHAT, CDR2 FQNNGV. This CDR3 has 16 amino acids. CDR3 sequence: CASSLTRGGGGETQYF.

This chain uses TRBV5-1 with TRBJ2-7; TCRdb designates TRBD1, a call that cannot be tested without DNA. Per the germline V gene, CDR1 is SGHRS and CDR2 is YFSETQ. The CDR3 covers 17 residues. This CDR3 is CASSLGMTGLSSYEQYF.